The entry below describes one TCR beta chain. Antigen: not known. The CDR3 has 16 residues. V was clipped by 0 bases and J by 4 bases, with 16 bases between them. Germline V CDR1 and CDR2: ENHRY, SYGVKD. The data belong to a study of regulatory T cells in long-lasting Graves disease. Time point here: persistent/refractory GD, antithyroid drugs over 5 years with positive TRAb. From RNA extracted from PBMCs, the TCR library was made. It was by American Thyroid Association guidelines that Graves' disease was diagnosed. Arm-PCR of CDR3 regions and iRepertoire HTBI primers were the basis on which TCR beta libraries were built. In the original processing: Samples jointly harbored roughly 62 TRBV and 15 or so TRBJ segments. TCRdb processed the multiplex PCR reads anew with MiXCR; each CDR3 protein has one entry. The V and J calls reflect TCRdb's pipeline rather than the authors' work. The sample consists of about 400,000 distinct CDR3 sequences, roughly 20% of them appearing once.

Study findings and constraints: Persistent disease was associated with favored TRBV28 usage and with favored use of TRBJ1-2 and TRBJ2-5.

The sequence came from a female donor with Graves disease. The chain recombines TRBV10-3 with TRBJ2-7, with D possibly matching TRBD2 (7 bases). Sequencing used peripheral blood mononuclear cells (PBMCs), obtained when the disease was refractory, from a patient treated with antithyroid drugs. The CDR3 is CAISESNPGGAYEQYF. CDR3 sequence (DNA): TGTGCCATCAGTGAGTCGAATCCGGGGGGCGCGTACGAGCAGTACTTC.